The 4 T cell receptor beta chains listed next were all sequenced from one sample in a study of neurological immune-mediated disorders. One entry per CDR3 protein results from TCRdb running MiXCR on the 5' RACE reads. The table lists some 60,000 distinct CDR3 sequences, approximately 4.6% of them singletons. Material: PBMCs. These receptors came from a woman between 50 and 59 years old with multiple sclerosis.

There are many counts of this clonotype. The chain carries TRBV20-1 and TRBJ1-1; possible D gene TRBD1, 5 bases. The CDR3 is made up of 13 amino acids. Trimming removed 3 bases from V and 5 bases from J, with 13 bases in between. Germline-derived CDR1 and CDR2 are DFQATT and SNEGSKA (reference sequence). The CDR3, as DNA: TGCAGTGCTAGCAGGGTTTCTATTACTGAAGCTTTCTTT. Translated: CSASRVSITEAFF.

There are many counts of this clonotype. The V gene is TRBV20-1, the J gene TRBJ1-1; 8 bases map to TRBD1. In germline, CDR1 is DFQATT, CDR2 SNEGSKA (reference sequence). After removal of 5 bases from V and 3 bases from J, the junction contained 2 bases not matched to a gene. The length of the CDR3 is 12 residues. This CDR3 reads CSAATGDTEAFF. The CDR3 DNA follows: TGCAGTGCTGCGACAGGGGACACTGAAGCTTTCTTT.

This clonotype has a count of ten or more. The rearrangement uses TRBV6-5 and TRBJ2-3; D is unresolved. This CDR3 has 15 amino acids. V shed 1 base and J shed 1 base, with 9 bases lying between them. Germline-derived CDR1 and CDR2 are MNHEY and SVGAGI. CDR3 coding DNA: TGTGCCAGCAGTTACTTAGCTAGTGGCACAGATACGCAGTATTTT. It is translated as CASSYLASGTDTQYF.

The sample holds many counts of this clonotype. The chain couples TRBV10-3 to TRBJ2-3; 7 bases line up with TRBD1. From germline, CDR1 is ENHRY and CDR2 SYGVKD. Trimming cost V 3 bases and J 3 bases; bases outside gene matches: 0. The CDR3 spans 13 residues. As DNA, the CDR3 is TGTGCCATCAGTGACAGGGGGACAGATACGCAGTATTTT. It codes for CAISDRGTDTQYF.